Below are 8 T cell receptor beta chains sequenced from a single sample in a study of T-cell memory formation after mild COVID-19. In TCRdb, the 5' RACE reads were re-called with MiXCR into one record per CDR3 protein. The data hold about 57,000 distinct CDR3 sequences, with 12% observed a single time. Sequencing was carried out using PBMCs or a T cell subset sorted from them (not recorded which). The receptor set was obtained from a young man who had mild COVID-19 (a few samples of this study predate the infection). Cell type and time point are not known.

Ten or more counts support this clonotype. The J gene is TRBJ2-4, the V gene TRBV4-2, with 9 bases aligning to TRBD2. Per germline, CDR1 LGHNA and CDR2 YNFKEQ. The CDR3 is 17 amino acids. V was pared by 3 bases and J by 9 bases, with 15 bases of the junction left unmatched. DNA of the CDR3: TGTGCCAGCAGCCAGGACCTACATAGCGGGGGAGAAAGCATTCAGTACTTC. Protein: CASSQDLHSGGESIQYF.

In its sample, this clonotype was seen a few times. The chain carries TRBV12-3 or TRBV12-4 and TRBJ2-7; 8 bases are a match to TRBD2. The CDR3 is 15 residues long. V trimming: 2 bases; J trimming: 2 bases; junction bases outside the gene matches: 5. CDR3 DNA: TGTGCCAGCAGTTTAAGCGGGGGACCTACCTACGAGCAGTACGTC. Translated, it gives CASSLSGGPTYEQYV.

Remarks on this clonotype: Mismatch with germline at one junction end may stem from a read error. The V gene is TRBV4-2, the J gene TRBJ2-5; 9 bases fit TRBD2. There are 15 residues in the CDR3. Germline lookup yields CDR1 LGHNA and CDR2 YNFKEQ. The CDR3 region has the DNA TGTGCCAGCAGACAAGGGACTAGCTCGGGAGAGACCCAGTACTTC. Translated: CASRQGTSSGETQYF.

This clonotype was recorded at least ten times. The CDR3 sequence: CASSLESYEQYF. The DNA for the CDR3 is TGCGCCAGCAGCTTAGAGTCCTACGAGCAGTACTTC. The V and J genes are TRBV5-1 and TRBJ2-7; D unclear. Germline assignment: CDR1 SGHRS and CDR2 YFSETQ. Between the trimmed V and J ends, which lost 2 bases and 1 base, there was a span of 4 bases. The CDR3 has 12 residues.

The chain has TRBV19 and TRBJ2-5, with 7 bases lining up with TRBD2. The CDR3 sequence is 13 residues long. V dropped 3 bases and J dropped 4; count of bases not matched to a gene: 2. The germline CDR1 and CDR2 sequences are LNHDA and SQIVND (reference sequence). The CDR3 DNA sequence: TGTGCCAGTAGTATTGGCGGGGGAGAGACCCAGTACTTC. It translates to CASSIGGGETQYF.

This sequence joins TRBV4-2 and TRBJ2-1; 10 positions agree with TRBD2. Germline CDR1 reads LGHNA; CDR2 reads YNFKEQ. The CDR3 loop spans 19 amino acids. Trimming removed 3 bases from V and 8 bases from J; junction bases left unmatched: 19. The CDR3 sequence is CASSHKGGLAGDGPDEQFF. In nucleotides, the CDR3 is TGTGCCAGCAGCCATAAAGGTGGGCTAGCGGGGGACGGGCCTGATGAGCAGTTCTTC.

This clonotype appeared a few times. The gene calls are TRBV5-4 and TRBJ1-1; D might be TRBD1 (5 bases). V lost 3 bases and J 0 bases, leaving 12 bases between the germline ends. The CDR3 is made up of 15 amino acids. CDR1 is SGHNT, CDR2 YYREEE, per germline (reference sequence). The CDR3, as DNA: TGTGCCAGCAGCTCCCGACAGAATATGAACACTGAAGCTTTCTTT. This gives the protein CASSSRQNMNTEAFF.

This clonotype came up a few times. This chain links TRBV7-2 with TRBJ1-2; 10 bases align to TRBD1. Germline CDR1 is SGHTA and CDR2 is FQGNSA. This CDR3 contains 15 residues. Germline trimming cut 0 bases from V and 8 bases from J; bases unmatched to any gene: 6. The CDR3 sequence: CASSLAGGQGRGYTF. Written as DNA, the CDR3 is TGTGCCAGCAGCTTAGCGGGGGGACAGGGGCGAGGCTACACCTTC.